This record concerns one TCR beta chain sequence. The data were taken from a study of blood T cell repertoires in COVID-19. V lost 3 bases and J lost 5; bases outside the gene matches: 6. The CDR3 has 14 amino acids. Germline assignment: CDR1 MGHRA and CDR2 YSYEKL. Here immunoSEQ multiplex PCR was the method, and the copy in TCRdb shows in-frame clones only, minus some. This table has around 150,000 clones, about 80% appearing once. This chain joins TRBV4-1 and TRBJ1-1, with 7 bases matching TRBD1. The TCR originated in a man between 65 and 85 years old with acute or convalescent COVID-19. Sequenced sample: peripheral blood. The CDR3 nucleotides read TGCGCCAGCAGCCACCAGGGGGAGAAGACTGAAGCTTTCTTT. Translating gives CASSHQGEKTEAFF.